This is a list of T cell receptor beta chains from one sample in a study of cytomegalovirus exposure and HLA in healthy donors. The table came from immunoSEQ multiplex PCR; TCRdb's copy has only in-frame clones and leaves some out. The sample shows about 80,000 clones, around 79% of them seen only once. Sample: PBMCs. These receptors originate from a human donor in good health. CDR3s include the opening cysteine and the closing phenylalanine or tryptophan.

length | J | V | CDR3
13 | TRBJ1-2 | TRBV30 | CAWSVQHNYGYTF
15 | TRBJ1-5 | TRBV6-1 | CASRETGGIGQPQHF
16 | TRBJ2-5 | TRBV7-2 | CASSLIGGRGQETQYF
15 | TRBJ2-1 | TRBV9 | CASSPLAGIYNEQFF
16 | TRBJ2-7 | TRBV27 | CASTPSGGPISYEQYF
14 | TRBJ2-3 | TRBV2 | CASSLTSPTDTQYF
15 | TRBJ2-7 | TRBV5-1 | CASSLGSRVSYEQYF
14 | TRBJ1-1 | TRBV29-1 | CSVDFRVGNTEAFF
15 | TRBJ2-7 | TRBV27 | CASSRYVGGGYEQYF
14 | TRBJ1-1 | TRBV27 | CASSLSPGGTEAFF
14 | TRBJ1-4 | TRBV2 | CASSAGQGTEKLFF
15 | TRBJ1-1 | TRBV2 | CASRTGEGMNTEAFF
13 | TRBJ1-1 | TRBV11-1 | CASRSQGTTEAFF
18 | TRBJ1-6 | TRBV9 | CASSLGQGESSYNSPLHF
14 | TRBJ1-1 | TRBV18 | CASSPQAENTEAFF
15 | TRBJ1-6 | TRBV4-3 | CASSQEVVRNSPLHF
12 | TRBJ1-2 | TRBV29-1 | CSLGKGLGGYTF
11 | TRBJ2-7 | TRBV20-1 | CSARAILGQYF
15 | TRBJ2-3 | TRBV7-2 | CASSPLGASTDTQYF
13 | TRBJ1-1 | TRBV9 | CASSPGHNTEAFF
15 | TRBJ1-5 | TRBV27 | CASRTGRGGNQPQHF
13 | TRBJ2-7 | TRBV19 | CASRRQGSYEQYF
14 | TRBJ1-2 | TRBV6-1 | CASSPAGGNYGYTF
15 | TRBJ1-1 | TRBV5-6 | CASRFYSGVFTEAFF
14 | TRBJ1-1 | TRBV5-4 | CASSLPTANTEAFF
15 | TRBJ2-1 | TRBV7-2 | CASTQAGPRLNEQFF
13 | TRBJ1-5 | TRBV25-1 | CASSTNGNQPQHF
15 | TRBJ2-5 | TRBV7-9 | CASSIAPRDWETQYF
15 | TRBJ2-1 | TRBV7-6 | CASSALAGGSGEQFF
15 | TRBJ2-5 | TRBV14 | CASSRGTYVQETQYF
12 | TRBJ1-1 | TRBV4-1 | CASSHPYTEAFF
14 | TRBJ2-2 | TRBV5-1 | CASSLVQNTGELFF
13 | TRBJ2-2 | TRBV18 | CASPGGSTGELFF
14 | TRBJ2-1 | TRBV2 | CASSVTQGVDEQFF
15 | TRBJ1-2 | TRBV6-5 | CASTDGGGGWYGYPF
11 | TRBJ2-2 | TRBV15 | CATARTGELFF
15 | TRBJ1-2 | TRBV5-6 | CASSRTAGRSGGYTF
13 | TRBJ2-7 | TRBV29-1 | CSVGGGIRNEQYF